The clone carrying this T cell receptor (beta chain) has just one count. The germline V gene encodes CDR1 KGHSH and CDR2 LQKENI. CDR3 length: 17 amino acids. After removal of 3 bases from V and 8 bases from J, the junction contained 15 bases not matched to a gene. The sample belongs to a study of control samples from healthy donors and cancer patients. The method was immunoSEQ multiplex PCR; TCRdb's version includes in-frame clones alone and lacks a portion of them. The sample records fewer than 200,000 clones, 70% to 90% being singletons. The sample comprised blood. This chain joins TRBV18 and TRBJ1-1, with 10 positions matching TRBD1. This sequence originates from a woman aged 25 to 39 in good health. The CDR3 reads CASSPTPPGTGVTEAFF. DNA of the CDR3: TGTGCCAGCTCACCCACACCCCCCGGGACAGGGGTTACAGAAGCTTTCTTT.